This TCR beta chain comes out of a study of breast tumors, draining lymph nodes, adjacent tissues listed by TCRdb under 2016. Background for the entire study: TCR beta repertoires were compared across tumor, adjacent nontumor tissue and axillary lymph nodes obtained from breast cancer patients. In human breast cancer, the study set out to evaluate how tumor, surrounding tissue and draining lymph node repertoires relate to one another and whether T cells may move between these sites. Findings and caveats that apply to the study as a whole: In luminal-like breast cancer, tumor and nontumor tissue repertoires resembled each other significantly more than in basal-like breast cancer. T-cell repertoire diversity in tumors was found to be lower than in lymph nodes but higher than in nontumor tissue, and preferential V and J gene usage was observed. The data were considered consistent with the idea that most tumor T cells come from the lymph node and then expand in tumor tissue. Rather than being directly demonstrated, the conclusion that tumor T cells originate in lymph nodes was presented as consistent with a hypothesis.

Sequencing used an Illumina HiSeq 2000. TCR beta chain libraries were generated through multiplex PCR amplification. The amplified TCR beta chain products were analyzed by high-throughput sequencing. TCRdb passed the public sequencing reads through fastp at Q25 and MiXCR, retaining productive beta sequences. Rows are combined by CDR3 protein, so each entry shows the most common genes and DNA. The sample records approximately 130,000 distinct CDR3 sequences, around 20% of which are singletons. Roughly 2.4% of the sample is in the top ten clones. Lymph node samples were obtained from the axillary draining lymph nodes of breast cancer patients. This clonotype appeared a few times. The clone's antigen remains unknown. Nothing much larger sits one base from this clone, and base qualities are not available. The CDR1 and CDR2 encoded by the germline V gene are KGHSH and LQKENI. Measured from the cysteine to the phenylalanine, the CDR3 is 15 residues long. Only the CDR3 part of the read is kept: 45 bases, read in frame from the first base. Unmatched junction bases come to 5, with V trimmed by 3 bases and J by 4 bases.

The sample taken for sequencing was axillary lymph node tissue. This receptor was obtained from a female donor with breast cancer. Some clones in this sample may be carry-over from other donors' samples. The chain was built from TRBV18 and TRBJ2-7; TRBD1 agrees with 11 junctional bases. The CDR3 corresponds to CASSPGQGAFYEQYF. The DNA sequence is TGTGCCAGCTCACCTGGACAGGGGGCGTTTTACGAGCAGTACTTC.